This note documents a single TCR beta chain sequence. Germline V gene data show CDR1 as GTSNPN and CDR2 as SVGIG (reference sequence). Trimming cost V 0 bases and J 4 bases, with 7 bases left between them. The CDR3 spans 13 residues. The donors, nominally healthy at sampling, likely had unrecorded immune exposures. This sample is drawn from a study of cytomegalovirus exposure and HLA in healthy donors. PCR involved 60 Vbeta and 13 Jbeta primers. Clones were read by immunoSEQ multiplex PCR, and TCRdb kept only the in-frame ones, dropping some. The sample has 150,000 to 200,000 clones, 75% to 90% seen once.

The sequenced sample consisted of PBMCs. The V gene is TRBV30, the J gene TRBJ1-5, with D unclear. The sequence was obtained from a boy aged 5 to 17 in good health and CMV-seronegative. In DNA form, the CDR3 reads TGTGCCTGGAGTGTAAGAGTTAATCAGCCCCAGCATTTT. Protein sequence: CAWSVRVNQPQHF.